The rows below give T cell receptor beta chains drawn from one sample of a study of blood T cell repertoires in COVID-19. Sequencing was performed with immunoSEQ multiplex PCR; in TCRdb, only in-frame clones are kept and a portion is missing. The sample records a few hundred thousand clones, about 82% being singletons. Sequencing used peripheral blood. All receptors come from a human donor in a cohort sampled during active COVID-19. Both conserved end residues are part of each CDR3. D genes are given only for firm matches. Clone size, where shown, is once, few, many, or a class for clones that have expanded.

v_gene,j_gene,d_gene,abundance,CDR3aa,CDR3nt
TRBV5-4,TRBJ2-1,TRBD2,.,CASSTTSGGRIEQFF,TGTGCCAGCAGCACGACTAGCGGGGGTCGTATTGAGCAGTTCTTC
TRBV14,TRBJ2-5,TRBD1,.,CASRVPGQKETQYF,TGTGCCAGCAGGGTACCGGGACAGAAAGAGACCCAGTACTTC
TRBV15,TRBJ1-5,.,.,CATSRLRVGQPQHF,TGTGCCACCAGCAGATTGAGGGTAGGGCAGCCCCAGCATTTT
TRBV27,TRBJ2-2,.,few,CASSLRVNTGELFF,TGTGCCAGCAGTTTACGGGTAAACACCGGGGAGCTGTTTTTT
TRBV7-9,TRBJ2-7,TRBD2,few,CASSPVLAGGGEQYF,TGTGCCAGCAGCCCGGTACTAGCGGGGGGAGGCGAGCAGTACTTC
TRBV6-5,TRBJ1-2,.,.,CASSKTVLGYYGYTF,TGTGCCAGCAGTAAGACAGTCCTCGGATACTATGGCTACACCTTC
TRBV2,TRBJ2-7,.,.,CASRDRSYEQYF,TGTGCCAGCAGGGACAGATCCTACGAGCAGTACTTC
TRBV5-8,TRBJ1-6,.,.,CASSLLGSNSPLHF,TGTGCCAGCAGCTTGTTGGGCAGCAATTCACCCCTCCACTTT
TRBV5-5,TRBJ2-5,TRBD1,.,CASSYRTGGETQYF,TGTGCCAGCAGCTACCGGACAGGGGGCGAGACCCAGTACTTC
TRBV6-5,TRBJ1-2,TRBD1,once,CASGRQGYGYTF,TGTGCCAGCGGGAGACAGGGGTACGGCTACACCTTC
TRBV11-2,TRBJ2-7,TRBD1,.,CASSRDRAYYEQYF,TGTGCCAGCAGTCGGGACAGGGCCTACTACGAGCAGTACTTC
TRBV28,TRBJ2-4,.,few,CASGMAGQNIQYF,TGTGCCAGCGGGATGGCAGGGCAGAACATTCAGTACTTC
TRBV5-1,TRBJ1-4,TRBD1,.,CASRGQGFEKLFF,TGCGCCAGCAGGGGACAGGGGTTTGAAAAACTGTTTTTT
TRBV5-1,TRBJ2-3,TRBD2,.,CASSLAAGGITDTQYF,TGCGCCAGCAGCTTGGCAGCGGGGGGGATCACAGATACGCAGTATTTT
TRBV19,TRBJ1-6,.,once,CASSIQRGWFAALHF,TGTGCCAGTAGTATACAAAGGGGCTGGTTTGCAGCCCTCCACTTT
TRBV5-1,TRBJ2-7,.,.,CASSRGQGGVSYEQYF,TGCGCCAGCAGCAGGGGTCAGGGTGGTGTTTCCTACGAGCAGTACTTC
TRBV7-8,TRBJ2-2,TRBD2,once,CASSSTSGGDTGELFF,TGTGCCAGCAGCTCGACTAGCGGGGGGGACACCGGGGAGCTGTTTTTT
TRBV21-1,TRBJ1-1,.,once,CASSKSGQMNTEAFF,TGTGCCAGCAGCAAATCTGGCCAGATGAACACTGAAGCTTTCTTT
TRBV7-3,TRBJ2-7,TRBD2,once,CASSLGRGSYEQYF,TGTGCCAGCAGCCTAGGGCGGGGGTCCTACGAGCAGTACTTC
TRBV3-1/TRBV3-2,TRBJ1-6,.,.,CASSTGVSSPLHF,TGTGCCAGCAGTACGGGGGTTTCCTCACCCCTCCACTTT
TRBV6-5,TRBJ2-7,TRBD2,.,CASRVAGEQYF,TGTGCCAGCAGGGTAGCGGGCGAGCAGTACTTC
TRBV30,TRBJ1-2,.,.,CAWSEPTTYGYTF,TGTGCCTGGAGTGAACCGACAACCTATGGCTACACCTTC
TRBV9,TRBJ2-1,TRBD1,.,CASSETGDNEQFF,TGTGCCAGCAGCGAGACAGGGGACAATGAGCAGTTCTTC
TRBV4-1,TRBJ2-1,TRBD2,.,CASSQTSGGGDEQFF,TGCGCCAGCAGCCAAACTAGCGGGGGGGGAGATGAGCAGTTCTTC